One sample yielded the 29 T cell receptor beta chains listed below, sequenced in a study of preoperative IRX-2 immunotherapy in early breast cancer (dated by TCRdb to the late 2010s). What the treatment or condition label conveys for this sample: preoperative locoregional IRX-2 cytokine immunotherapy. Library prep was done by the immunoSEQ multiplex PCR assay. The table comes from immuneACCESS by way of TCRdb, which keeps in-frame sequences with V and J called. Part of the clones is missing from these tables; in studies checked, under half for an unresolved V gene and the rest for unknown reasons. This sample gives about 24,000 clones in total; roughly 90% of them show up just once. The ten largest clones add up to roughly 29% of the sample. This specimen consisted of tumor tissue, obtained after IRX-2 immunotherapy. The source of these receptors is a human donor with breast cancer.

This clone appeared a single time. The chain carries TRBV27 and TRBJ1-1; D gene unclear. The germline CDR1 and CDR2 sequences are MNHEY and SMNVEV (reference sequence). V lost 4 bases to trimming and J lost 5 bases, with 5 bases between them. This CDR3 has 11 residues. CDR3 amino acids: CASSSRTEAFF. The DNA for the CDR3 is TGTGCCAGCAGTTCGCGGACTGAAGCTTTCTTT.

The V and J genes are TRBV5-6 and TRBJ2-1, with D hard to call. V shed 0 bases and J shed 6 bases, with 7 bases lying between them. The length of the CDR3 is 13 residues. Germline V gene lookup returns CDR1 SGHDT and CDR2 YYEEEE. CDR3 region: CASSLAGLNEQFF. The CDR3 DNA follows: TGTGCCAGCAGCTTGGCTGGGCTCAATGAGCAGTTCTTC. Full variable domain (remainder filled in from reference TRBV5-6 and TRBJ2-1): DAGVTQSPTHLIKTRGQQVTLRCSPKSGHDTVSWYQQALGQGPQFIFQYYEEEERQRGNFPDRFSGHQFPNYSSELNVNALLLGDSALYLCASSLAGLNEQFFGPGTRLTVL.

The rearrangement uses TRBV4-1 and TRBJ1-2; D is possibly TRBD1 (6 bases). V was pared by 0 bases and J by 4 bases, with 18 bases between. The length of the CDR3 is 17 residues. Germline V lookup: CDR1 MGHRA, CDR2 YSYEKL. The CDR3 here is CASSQERRTDLGYGYTF. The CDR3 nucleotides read TGCGCCAGCAGCCAAGAACGTCGGACAGACTTGGGCTATGGCTACACCTTC.

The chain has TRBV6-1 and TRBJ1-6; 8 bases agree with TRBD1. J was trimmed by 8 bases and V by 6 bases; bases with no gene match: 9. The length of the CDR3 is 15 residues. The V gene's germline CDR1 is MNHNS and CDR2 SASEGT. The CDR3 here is CASRWDLQGDSPLHF. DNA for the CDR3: TGTGCCAGCAGATGGGACCTACAGGGGGATTCACCCCTCCACTTT.

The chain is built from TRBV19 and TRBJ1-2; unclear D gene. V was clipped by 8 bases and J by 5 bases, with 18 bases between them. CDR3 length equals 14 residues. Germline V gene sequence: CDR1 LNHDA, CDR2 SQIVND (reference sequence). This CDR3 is CASSEEFPSYGYTF. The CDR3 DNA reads TGTGCCAGTTCGGAAGAGTTCCCCAGTTATGGCTACACCTTC.

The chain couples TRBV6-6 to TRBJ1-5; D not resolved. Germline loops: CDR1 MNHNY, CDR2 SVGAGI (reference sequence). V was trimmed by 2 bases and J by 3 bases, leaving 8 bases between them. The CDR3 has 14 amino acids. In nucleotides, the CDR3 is TGTGCCAGCAGTTACCGGCATCCCAATCAGCCCCAGCATTTT. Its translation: CASSYRHPNQPQHF.

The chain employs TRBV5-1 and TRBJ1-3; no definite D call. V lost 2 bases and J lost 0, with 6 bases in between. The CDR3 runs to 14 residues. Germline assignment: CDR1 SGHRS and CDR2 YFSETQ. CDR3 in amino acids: CASSLSLSGNTIYF. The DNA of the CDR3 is TGCGCCAGCAGCTTAAGTCTCTCTGGAAACACCATATATTTT.

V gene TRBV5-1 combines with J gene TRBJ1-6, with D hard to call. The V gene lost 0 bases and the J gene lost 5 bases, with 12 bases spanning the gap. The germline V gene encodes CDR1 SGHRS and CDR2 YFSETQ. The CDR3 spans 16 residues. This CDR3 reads CASSLDSGGNNSPLHF. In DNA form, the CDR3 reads TGCGCCAGCAGCTTGGATTCGGGTGGGAATAATTCACCCCTCCACTTT.

The DNA of the CDR3 is TGTGCCAGCAGCAAAGGGGCAAGGAGGGACATTCAGTACTTC. It yields the protein CASSKGARRDIQYF. The gene calls are TRBV21-1 and TRBJ2-4; the table names TRBD2, a call not compared with the DNA. TRBV21-1 is given as a pseudogene. The CDR3 totals 14 residues.

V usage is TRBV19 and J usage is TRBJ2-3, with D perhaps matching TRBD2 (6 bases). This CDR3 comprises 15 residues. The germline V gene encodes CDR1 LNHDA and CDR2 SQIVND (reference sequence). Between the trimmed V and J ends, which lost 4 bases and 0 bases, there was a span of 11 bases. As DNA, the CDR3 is TGTGCCAGTAGTAAAGGCGGGGCTAGCACAGATACGCAGTATTTT. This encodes CASSKGGASTDTQYF. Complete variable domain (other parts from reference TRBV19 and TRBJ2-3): DGGITQSPKYLFRKEGQNVTLSCEQNLNHDAMYWYRQDPGQGLRLIYYSQIVNDFQKGDIAEGYSVSREKKESFPLTVTSAQKNPTAFYLCASSKGGASTDTQYFGPGTRLTVL.

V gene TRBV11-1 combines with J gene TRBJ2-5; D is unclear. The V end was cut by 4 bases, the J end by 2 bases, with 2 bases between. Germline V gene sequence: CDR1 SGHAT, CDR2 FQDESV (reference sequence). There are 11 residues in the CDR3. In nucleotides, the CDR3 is TGTGCCAGCAGCTCACAAGAGACCCAGTACTTC. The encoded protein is CASSSQETQYF.

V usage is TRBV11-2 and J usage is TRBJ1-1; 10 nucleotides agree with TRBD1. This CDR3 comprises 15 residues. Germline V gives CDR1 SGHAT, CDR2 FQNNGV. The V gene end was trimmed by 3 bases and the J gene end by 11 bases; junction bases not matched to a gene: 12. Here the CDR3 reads CASSFPGQGLEGAFF. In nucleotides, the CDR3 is TGTGCCAGCAGCTTTCCGGGACAGGGGCTCGAGGGGGCTTTCTTT.

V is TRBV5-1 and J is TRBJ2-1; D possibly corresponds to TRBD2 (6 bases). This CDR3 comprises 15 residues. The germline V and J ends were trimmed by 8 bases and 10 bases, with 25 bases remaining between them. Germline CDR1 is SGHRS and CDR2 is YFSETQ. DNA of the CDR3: TGCGCCAGTCGCCGAGGGGCGGGGAGCCCTAGGGAGCAGTTCTTC. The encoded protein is CASRRGAGSPREQFF.

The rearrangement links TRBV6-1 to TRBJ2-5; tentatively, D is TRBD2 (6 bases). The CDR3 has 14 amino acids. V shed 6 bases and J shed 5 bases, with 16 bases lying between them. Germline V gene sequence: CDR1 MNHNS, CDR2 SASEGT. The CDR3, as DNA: TGTGCCAGCAGCCCGCCCAGCCGGGGGGAGACCCAGTACTTC. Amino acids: CASSPPSRGETQYF.

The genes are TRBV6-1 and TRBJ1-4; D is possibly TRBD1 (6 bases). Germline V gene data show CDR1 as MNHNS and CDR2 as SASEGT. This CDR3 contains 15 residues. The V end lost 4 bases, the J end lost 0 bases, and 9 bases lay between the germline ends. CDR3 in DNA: TGTGCCAGCAGTGTAAGACAGGCAACTAATGAAAAACTGTTTTTT. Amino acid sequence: CASSVRQATNEKLFF.

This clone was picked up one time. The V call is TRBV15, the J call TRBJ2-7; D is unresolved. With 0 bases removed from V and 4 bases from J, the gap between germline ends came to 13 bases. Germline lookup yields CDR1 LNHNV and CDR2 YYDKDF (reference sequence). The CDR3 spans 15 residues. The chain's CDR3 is CATSREYRDQYEQYF. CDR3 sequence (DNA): TGTGCCACCAGCAGAGAATACCGAGACCAATACGAGCAGTACTTC.

The CDR3 loop reads CASSVNRGGTQYF. CDR3 in DNA: TGTGCCAGCAGTGTAAATAGGGGGGGTACGCAGTATTTT. The V gene is TRBV27, the J gene TRBJ2-3, with a possible D match to TRBD2 (7 bases). The germline V gene has CDR1 MNHEY and CDR2 SMNVEV (reference sequence). Trimming stripped 5 bases from V and 8 bases from J, with 14 bases between. The CDR3 sequence is 13 residues long.

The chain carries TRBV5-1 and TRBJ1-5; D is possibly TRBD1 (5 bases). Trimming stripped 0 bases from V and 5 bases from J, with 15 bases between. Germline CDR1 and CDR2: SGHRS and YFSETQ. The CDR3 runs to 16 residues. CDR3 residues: CASSLGPGITDQPQHF. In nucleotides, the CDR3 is TGCGCCAGCAGCTTGGGACCAGGGATTACCGATCAGCCCCAGCATTTT.

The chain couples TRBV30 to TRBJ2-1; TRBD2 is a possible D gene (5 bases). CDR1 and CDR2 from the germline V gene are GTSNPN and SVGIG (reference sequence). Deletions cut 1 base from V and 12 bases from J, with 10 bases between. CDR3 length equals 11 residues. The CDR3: CAWSGAAGQFF. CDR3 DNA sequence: TGTGCCTGGAGTGGAGCCGCGGGGCAGTTCTTC.

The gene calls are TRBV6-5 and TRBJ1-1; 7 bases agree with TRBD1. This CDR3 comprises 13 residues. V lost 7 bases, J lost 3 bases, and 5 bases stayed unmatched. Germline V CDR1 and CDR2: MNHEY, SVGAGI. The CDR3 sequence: CASTRDRDTEAFF. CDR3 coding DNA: TGTGCCAGCACCCGAGACAGGGACACTGAAGCTTTCTTT.

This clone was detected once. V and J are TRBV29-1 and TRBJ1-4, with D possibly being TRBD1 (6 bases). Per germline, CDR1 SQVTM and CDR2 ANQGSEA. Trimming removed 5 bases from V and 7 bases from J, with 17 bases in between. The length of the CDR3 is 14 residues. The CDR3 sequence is CSVRPQGKSEKLFF. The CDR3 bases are TGCAGCGTTAGGCCCCAGGGGAAGAGTGAAAAACTGTTTTTT.

For the CDR3, the DNA is TGTGCCAGCAGTGAGCCAGTAGGGTCTGGTTCACCCCTCCACTTT. Amino acid sequence: CASSEPVGSGSPLHF. The chain employs TRBV2 and TRBJ1-6; D ambiguous. V dropped 3 bases and J dropped 9 bases, with 15 bases sitting between them. This CDR3 has 15 amino acids. The germline V gene has CDR1 SNHLY and CDR2 FYNNEI.

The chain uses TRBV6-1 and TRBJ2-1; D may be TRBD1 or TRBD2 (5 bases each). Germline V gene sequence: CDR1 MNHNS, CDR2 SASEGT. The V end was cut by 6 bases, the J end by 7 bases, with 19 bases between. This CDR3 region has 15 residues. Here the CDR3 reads CASRKGTERFNEQFF. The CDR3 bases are TGTGCCAGCAGGAAGGGGACCGAACGATTTAATGAGCAGTTCTTC.

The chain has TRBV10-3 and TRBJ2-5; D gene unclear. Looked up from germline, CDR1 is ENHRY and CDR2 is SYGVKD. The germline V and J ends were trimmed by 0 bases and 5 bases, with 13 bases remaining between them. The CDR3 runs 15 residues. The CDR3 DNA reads TGTGCCATCAGTGAGTCCGGGCAGATAACTGAGACCCAGTACTTC. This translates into CAISESGQITETQYF.

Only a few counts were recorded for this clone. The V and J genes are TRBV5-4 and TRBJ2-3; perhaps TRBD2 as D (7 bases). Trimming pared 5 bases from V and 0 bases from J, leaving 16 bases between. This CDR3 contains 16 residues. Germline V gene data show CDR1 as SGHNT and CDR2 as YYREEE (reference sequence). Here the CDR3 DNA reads TGTGCCAGCAGTTCGGGGGGCAAAACTAGCACAGATACGCAGTATTTT. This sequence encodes CASSSGGKTSTDTQYF.

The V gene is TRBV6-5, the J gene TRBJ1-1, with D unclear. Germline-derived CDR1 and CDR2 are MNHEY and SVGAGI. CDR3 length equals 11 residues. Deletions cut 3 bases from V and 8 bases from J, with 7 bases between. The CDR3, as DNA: TGTGCCAGCAGTTATAGAGGAGAAGCTTTCTTT. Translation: CASSYRGEAFF.

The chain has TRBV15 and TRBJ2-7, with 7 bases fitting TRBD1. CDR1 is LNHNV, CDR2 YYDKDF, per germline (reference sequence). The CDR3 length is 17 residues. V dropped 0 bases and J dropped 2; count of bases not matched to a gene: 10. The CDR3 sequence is CATSRDKGTAVTYEQYF. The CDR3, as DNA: TGTGCCACCAGCAGAGATAAAGGGACAGCTGTCACCTACGAGCAGTACTTC.

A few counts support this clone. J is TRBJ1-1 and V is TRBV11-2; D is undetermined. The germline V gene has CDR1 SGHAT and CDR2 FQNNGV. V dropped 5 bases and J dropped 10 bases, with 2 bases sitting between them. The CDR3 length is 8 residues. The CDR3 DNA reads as TGTGCCAGCAGCCTAGCTTTCTTT. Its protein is CASSLAFF.

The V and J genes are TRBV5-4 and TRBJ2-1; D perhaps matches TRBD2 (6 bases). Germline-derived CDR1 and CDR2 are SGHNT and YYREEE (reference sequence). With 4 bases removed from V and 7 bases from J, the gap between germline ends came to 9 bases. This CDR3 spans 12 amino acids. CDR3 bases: TGTGCCAGCAGCCCTGGGGGGAATGAGCAGTTCTTC. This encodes CASSPGGNEQFF.